A single sample is the source of the 22 T cell receptor beta chains below, sequenced in a study of low-dose radiotherapy and immunotherapy resistance in tumors. TRAV- and TRBV-specific primers primed first-strand cDNA, covering alpha and beta chains. It was with a constant-region primer and a V-primer adapter that TCRs were amplified over approximately 20 PCR cycles. TCRdb passed the reads through MiXCR, listing each CDR3 protein once. The sample gives 100,000 or so distinct CDR3 sequences, less than 25% of which show up once; over 4% is in the top ten. This sample's time point: after trial treatment. Noted treatment: LDRT plus nivolumab, ipilimumab, low-dose cyclophosphamide and aspirin (RACIN trial). Material: PBMCs, obtained after low-dose radiotherapy plus immunotherapy. These receptors originate from a male donor with prostate cancer.

The sample holds many counts of this clonotype. The gene calls are TRBV9 and TRBJ2-2; 10 bases fit TRBD2. Trimming cost V 0 bases and J 1 base; bases outside gene matches: 3. CDR1 is SGDLS and CDR2 is YYNGEE in the germline V gene. The CDR3 extends over 17 amino acids. The CDR3 DNA reads TGTGCCAGCAGCGTAGCTCCTAGCGGGGGGAACACCGGGGAGCTGTTTTTT. Its protein product is CASSVAPSGGNTGELFF.

This clonotype has a count of ten or more. In DNA, the CDR3 is TGTGCCAGCAGTCCGTACCCCCCACTAGAGGGGTCCAAAAACATTCAGTACTTC. This sequence encodes CASSPYPPLEGSKNIQYF. This chain uses TRBV27 with TRBJ2-4; D tentatively fits TRBD1 or TRBD2 (5 bases each). The ends were cut back, 5 bases at V and 2 bases at J, with 22 bases in the middle. From germline, CDR1 is MNHEY and CDR2 SMNVEV (reference sequence). This CDR3 has 18 amino acids.

A remark on this clonotype: A much larger clone lies one base from this, so it may be a read error. The J gene is TRBJ1-1, the V gene TRBV11-1; tentatively, D is TRBD1 (6 bases). V was cut by 5 bases and J by 1 base, with 17 bases left in between. This CDR3 spans 16 amino acids. CDR1 and CDR2 (germline): SGHAT, FQDESV (reference sequence). In nucleotides, the CDR3 is TGTGCCAGCAGCCAATACCGACAGGCACGGAACACTGAAGCTTTCTTT. Residues: CASSQYRQARNTEAFF.

There are a few counts of this clonotype. The chain joins TRBV5-4 to TRBJ2-7; D perhaps matches TRBD1 (7 bases). This CDR3 contains 13 residues. CDR1 SGHNT and CDR2 YYREEE come from the germline V gene (reference sequence). The ends were cut back, 2 bases at V and 6 bases at J, with 12 bases in the middle. The CDR3 DNA is TGTGCCAGCAGCTTCCAGGGGGGAAGCGAGCAGTACTTC. It translates to CASSFQGGSEQYF.

Ten or more counts support this clonotype. The V call is TRBV9, the J call TRBJ2-5, with 8 nucleotides matching TRBD2. This CDR3 comprises 14 residues. Germline lookup yields CDR1 SGDLS and CDR2 YYNGEE. The V segment lost 3 bases and the J segment 7 bases; nucleotides outside the gene matches: 8. The CDR3 region has the DNA TGTGCCAGCAGCGCCTCTTCGGGGGGGGGGACCCAGTACTTC. The encoded protein is CASSASSGGGTQYF.

The V gene is TRBV4-3, the J gene TRBJ2-1; 9 positions match TRBD2. Germline V gives CDR1 LGHNA, CDR2 YSLEER. V trimming: 4 bases; J trimming: 4 bases; junction bases outside the gene matches: 5. The CDR3 totals 15 residues. This CDR3 is CASSRRLAEYNEQFF. The CDR3 coding sequence is TGCGCCAGCAGCCGTCGACTAGCGGAGTACAATGAGCAGTTCTTC.

This chain uses TRBV28 with TRBJ1-1; weak D call: TRBD1 (5 bases). Germline loops: CDR1 MDHEN, CDR2 SYDVKM. V gave up 3 bases and J gave up 2 bases, with 10 bases separating them. The CDR3 runs to 14 residues. DNA for the CDR3: TGTGCCAGCAGTTTTGAGGGGTATAACACTGAAGCTTTCTTT. Its protein is CASSFEGYNTEAFF.

This clonotype has ten or more counts. This chain joins TRBV6-5 and TRBJ1-1, with D unclear. CDR1 is MNHEY, CDR2 SVGAGI, per germline. V was shortened by 7 bases and J by 5 bases, with 23 bases between the two germline ends. The CDR3 is 16 amino acids. CDR3 DNA sequence: TGTGCCAGCATCCTCCGTGCCGACGGGGTAGGGACTGAAGCTTTCTTT. Its protein product is CASILRADGVGTEAFF.

At least ten counts were recorded for this clonotype. The chain couples TRBV18 to TRBJ2-2; no firm D call. The CDR3 extends over 12 amino acids. Trimming removed 8 bases from V and 4 bases from J, with 8 bases in between. Germline values: CDR1 KGHSH, CDR2 LQKENI. The CDR3 is CASSPGTGELFF. The CDR3 coding sequence is TGTGCCAGCAGTCCGGGCACCGGGGAGCTGTTTTTT.

This clonotype was found many times. V and J are TRBV12-5 and TRBJ2-1, with unresolved D. The CDR3 is 13 amino acids. Germline V gives CDR1 LGHNT, CDR2 FRNRAP. With 6 bases removed from V and 4 bases from J, the gap between germline ends came to 10 bases. CDR3 sequence reads: CASGRARYNEQFF. In nucleotides, the CDR3 is TGTGCTAGTGGCCGGGCCCGGTACAATGAGCAGTTCTTC.

This clonotype came up many times. The V gene is TRBV9, the J gene TRBJ2-1, with a tentative D call TRBD1 (6 bases). The CDR3 length is 16 residues. Germline loops: CDR1 SGDLS, CDR2 YYNGEE. The ends were cut back, 4 bases at V and 7 bases at J, with 21 bases in the middle. The CDR3 sequence: CASSTPVGAGTNEQFF. In DNA form, the CDR3 reads TGTGCCAGCAGCACCCCCGTGGGGGCAGGAACAAATGAGCAGTTCTTC.

This clonotype has at least ten counts. The V call is TRBV6-5, the J call TRBJ1-2; no reliable D call. Germline loops: CDR1 MNHEY, CDR2 SVGAGI. Trimming left V 2 bases short and J 3 bases short, with 4 bases between. The CDR3 runs 12 residues. CDR3 in amino acids: CASSYGDYGYTF. CDR3 DNA sequence: TGTGCCAGCAGTTACGGGGACTATGGCTACACCTTC.

This clonotype was observed many times. The V call is TRBV13, the J call TRBJ1-2; TRBD1 is a possible D gene (5 bases). This CDR3 has 13 residues. CDR1 is PRHDT and CDR2 is FYEKMQ in the germline V gene (reference sequence). Trimming removed 5 bases from V and 4 bases from J, with 11 bases in between. CDR3 residues: CASSPRGVYGYTF. The DNA of the CDR3 is TGTGCCAGCAGCCCGAGGGGAGTCTATGGCTACACCTTC.

This clonotype was seen repeatedly, ten times or more. This rearrangement joins TRBV7-2 to TRBJ2-5; D is undetermined. Trimming stripped 6 bases from V and 5 bases from J, with 13 bases between. Germline-derived CDR1 and CDR2 are SGHTA and FQGNSA. This CDR3 comprises 13 residues. CDR3 in amino acids: CASRIPPSETQYF. The CDR3 coding sequence is TGTGCCAGCAGGATACCGCCGTCGGAGACCCAGTACTTC.

Many counts were recorded for this clonotype. The chain carries TRBV6-5 and TRBJ1-5; D is possibly TRBD1 (5 bases). Germline V CDR1 and CDR2: MNHEY, SVGAGI. Trimming pared 10 bases from V and 7 bases from J, leaving 20 bases between. The CDR3 length is 14 residues. DNA for the CDR3: TGTGCCACTGGGCCTGGTGGGGCACGGCAGCCCCAGCATTTT. This sequence encodes CATGPGGARQPQHF.

This clonotype was recorded many times. V usage is TRBV4-1 and J usage is TRBJ1-5; D is unresolved. The germline CDR1 and CDR2 sequences are MGHRA and YSYEKL. The V and J ends lost 1 base and 7 bases respectively, with 17 bases between them. The CDR3 spans 16 residues. In nucleotides, the CDR3 is TGCGCCAGCAGCCAAGCGACCGGAGCCACGTTCCAGCCCCAGCATTTT. Its protein is CASSQATGATFQPQHF.

With regard to this clonotype: One end of the junction does not line up with germline, which may come from a read error. J is TRBJ1-1 and V is TRBV7-2, with D maybe TRBD1 (5 bases). CDR3 size: 13 residues. Germline assignment: CDR1 SGHTA and CDR2 FQGNSA. DNA of the CDR3: TGTGCCAGCAGCCGGGAGGGGTGGGCTGAAGCCTTCTTT. The encoded protein is CASSREGWAEAFF.

Points on this clonotype: A read error likely explains this, since a far larger clone differs by one base. The chain carries TRBV5-3 and TRBJ2-3, with D tentatively TRBD1 or TRBD2 (6 bases each). TRBV5-3 belongs to the ORF category, with a function that is uncertain. This CDR3 is 14 amino acids long. CDR3 sequence (DNA): TGTGCCAGCAGCTTAAGGGGGACTCCGGATACGCTGTATTTT. Its protein product is CASSLRGTPDTLYF.

This clonotype was detected many times. The genes are TRBV20-1 and TRBJ2-4; the D is unclear. The CDR3 loop spans 13 amino acids. The germline CDR1 and CDR2 sequences are DFQATT and SNEGSKA (reference sequence). Deletions cut 5 bases from V and 0 bases from J, with 8 bases between. The chain's CDR3 is CSALGEAKNIQYF. The CDR3 DNA reads TGCAGTGCTTTAGGAGAAGCCAAAAACATTCAGTACTTC.

This clonotype was recorded many times. V usage is TRBV6-5 and J usage is TRBJ2-7, with 7 positions matching TRBD2. Germline V gives CDR1 MNHEY, CDR2 SVGAGI. J was trimmed by 5 bases and V by 0 bases; bases with no gene match: 4. The CDR3 consists of 14 residues. The DNA for the CDR3 is TGTGCCAGCAGTTACTCGACTAGCACCAACGAGCAGTACTTC. Protein sequence: CASSYSTSTNEQYF.

This clonotype has ten or more counts. This sequence joins TRBV7-2 and TRBJ2-7, with 12 bases aligning to TRBD1. With 4 bases clipped from V and 6 bases from J, the junction kept 4 bases outside the gene matches. Germline V CDR1 and CDR2: SGHTA, FQGNSA. The CDR3 totals 14 residues. CDR3 nucleotides: TGTGCCAGCAGCTCGGGACAGGGGGCTGGCGAGCAGTACTTC. Encoded protein: CASSSGQGAGEQYF.

This clonotype was picked up many times. J is TRBJ2-3 and V is TRBV29-1, with D uncertain. Trimming pared 5 bases from V and 5 bases from J, leaving 11 bases between. Looked up from germline, CDR1 is SQVTM and CDR2 is ANQGSEA. The CDR3 length is 12 residues. CDR3 amino acids: CSVRIPGDTQYF. The DNA for the CDR3 is TGCAGCGTTCGGATCCCCGGAGATACGCAGTATTTT.